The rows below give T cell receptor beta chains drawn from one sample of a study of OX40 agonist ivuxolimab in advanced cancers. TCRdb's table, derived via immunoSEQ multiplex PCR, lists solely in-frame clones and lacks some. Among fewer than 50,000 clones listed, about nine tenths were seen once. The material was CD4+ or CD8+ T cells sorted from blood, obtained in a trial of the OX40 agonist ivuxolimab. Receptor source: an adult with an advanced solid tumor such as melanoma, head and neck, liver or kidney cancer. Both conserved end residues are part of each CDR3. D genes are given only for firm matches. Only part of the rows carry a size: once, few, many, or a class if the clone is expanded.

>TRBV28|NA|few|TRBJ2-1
TGTGCCAGCAGCATAGCCCTTTACAATGAGCAGTTCTTC
CASSIALYNEQFF
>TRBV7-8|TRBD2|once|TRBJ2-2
TGTGCCAGCAGCTTAGGAGGGGTAGCGGGAGGGACCGGGGAGCTGTTTTTT
CASSLGGVAGGTGELFF
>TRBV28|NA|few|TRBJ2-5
TGTGCCAGCAGCGGGGGAATGAGGCAAGAGACCCAGTACTTC
CASSGGMRQETQYF
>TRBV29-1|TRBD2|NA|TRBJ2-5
TGCAGCGTTGAGGTGTCAGCGGGGAGTCGAGAGACCCAGTACTTC
CSVEVSAGSRETQYF
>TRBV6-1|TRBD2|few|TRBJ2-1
TGTGCCAGCAGTGAAATAGCGGGGGGGTCTGGTGAGCAGTTCTTC
CASSEIAGGSGEQFF
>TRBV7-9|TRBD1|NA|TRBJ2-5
TGTGCCAGCAGCGGGACAGGGAAGGAGACCCAGTACTTC
CASSGTGKETQYF
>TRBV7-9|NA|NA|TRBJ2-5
TGTGCCAGCAGCTTAGTCTTTGTGGGTACGGATTTCCAAGAGACCCAGTACTTC
CASSLVFVGTDFQETQYF
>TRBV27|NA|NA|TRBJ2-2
TGTGCCAGCAGGGAGAACACCGGGGAGCTGTTTTTT
CASRENTGELFF
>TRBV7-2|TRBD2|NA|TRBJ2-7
TGTGCCAGCAGCTTAGGACTAGCAATCTACGAGCAGTACTTC
CASSLGLAIYEQYF
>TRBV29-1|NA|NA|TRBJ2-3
TGCAGCGTTGAAGGGGGAGTTGGTTCCGCAGATACGCAGTATTTT
CSVEGGVGSADTQYF
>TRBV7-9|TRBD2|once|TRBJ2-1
TGTGCCAGCAGCTCGCGGGGGGGCCCTAGTGGCCACGAGCAGTTCTTC
CASSSRGGPSGHEQFF
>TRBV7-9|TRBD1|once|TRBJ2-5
TGTGCCAGCAGCTCACAGAGACAGGGCCGAGAGACCCAGTACTTC
CASSSQRQGRETQYF
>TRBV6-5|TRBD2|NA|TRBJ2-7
TGTGCCAGCAGTCAAAAACTAGCGGGGTCCTACGAGCAGTACTTC
CASSQKLAGSYEQYF
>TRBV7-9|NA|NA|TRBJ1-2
TGTGCCAGCAGGGCGGACGGGTCCCCTCCTAACTATGGCTACACCTTC
CASRADGSPPNYGYTF